This T cell receptor (beta chain) derives from a study of shared clonotypes between healthy human individuals. Study details: The cohort had a couple of women and a few men, ages 18 to 49. Findings and limits, study-wide: Relative to memory subsets, naive subsets generally showed larger estimated richness. The study sampled only blood, and tissue repertoires likely differ.

Germline V gene data show CDR1 as MNHNS and CDR2 as SASEGT. The CDR3 extends over 16 amino acids. Trimming took off 2 bases at V and 1 base at J, with 13 bases between the two ends. Deep was the level used in running the assay. Only in-frame clones appear in the TCRdb table, and some are missing; sequencing was by immunoSEQ multiplex PCR. This table has roughly 2.5 million clones, approximately 92% appearing once. Concerning this clone itself: The antigen remains undetermined.

The chain couples TRBV6-1 to TRBJ2-3; D gene ambiguous. The sequenced sample was naive CD4+ T cells sorted from blood. Subset defined: CD45RA+ positively selected. This clonotype originated in a man younger than 30 in good health. CDR3 nucleotides: TGTGCCAGCAGTGAAACGGCCCGTGTTCGCACAGATACGCAGTATTTT. Its protein is CASSETARVRTDTQYF.